The next 12 T cell receptor beta chains were all read from a single sample in a study of OX40 agonist ivuxolimab in advanced cancers. The assay was immunoSEQ multiplex PCR, and TCRdb's table has in-frame clones only and misses some. The repertoire holds tens of thousands of clones, roughly 80% seen once, with approximately 1.9% in the top ten. Specimen: CD4+ or CD8+ T cells sorted from blood, collected in a trial of the OX40 agonist ivuxolimab. Receptors originate from an adult with an advanced solid tumor such as melanoma, head and neck, liver or kidney cancer.

V and J are TRBV5-1 and TRBJ1-3, with D possibly matching TRBD1 (6 bases). The CDR3 runs to 14 residues. Trimming shortened V by 1 base and J by 4 bases, and 9 bases separated the two germline ends. Per the germline V gene, CDR1 is SGHRS and CDR2 is YFSETQ. The CDR3 nucleotides read TGCGCCAGCAGCTTGTTCGGGGGCGGAAACACCATATATTTT. This encodes CASSLFGGGNTIYF.

This chain joins TRBV25-1 and TRBJ2-4; TRBD1 agrees at 7 bases. This CDR3 has 16 amino acids. The trim removed 3 bases at V and 4 bases at J, leaving 9 bases unmatched. Germline V lookup: CDR1 MGHDK, CDR2 SYGVNS. This chain's CDR3 is CASSDQWTGEKNIQYF. DNA for the CDR3: TGTGCCAGCAGTGATCAATGGACAGGAGAGAAAAACATTCAGTACTTC.

V gene TRBV7-9 combines with J gene TRBJ2-5; tentatively, D is TRBD2 (5 bases). CDR1 SEHNR and CDR2 FQNEAQ come from the germline V gene (reference sequence). Between the trimmed V and J ends, which lost 8 bases and 2 bases, there was a span of 6 bases. The CDR3 length is 11 residues. CDR3 amino acids: CASGEQETQYF. In DNA form, the CDR3 reads TGTGCCAGCGGGGAGCAAGAGACCCAGTACTTC.

This chain uses TRBV18 with TRBJ2-5, with TRBD2 identical over 8 bases. Trimming at V came to 2 bases and at J to 4 bases, leaving 9 bases not matched to a gene. The CDR3 is made up of 16 amino acids. CDR1 and CDR2 (germline): KGHSH, LQKENI. The CDR3 DNA reads TGTGCCAGCTCACCAATCGGTAGCGCGGGAGGAGAGACCCAGTACTTC. This gives the protein CASSPIGSAGGETQYF.

The V gene is TRBV5-1, the J gene TRBJ1-1, with a possible D match to TRBD1 (5 bases). In germline, CDR1 is SGHRS, CDR2 YFSETQ. The CDR3 spans 14 residues. V lost 3 bases to trimming and J lost 0 bases, with 9 bases between them. The chain's CDR3 is CASSYQTVNTEAFF. CDR3 coding DNA: TGCGCCAGCAGCTACCAGACAGTGAACACTGAAGCTTTCTTT.

This clone occurred a few times. The chain joins TRBV28 to TRBJ2-2; TRBD2 aligns across 7 bases. The V gene's germline CDR1 is MDHEN and CDR2 SYDVKM. The ends lost 7 bases at V and 5 bases at J; junction bases unmatched: 10. This CDR3 region has 15 residues. CDR3 nucleotide sequence: TGTGCCAGCATAAGGATAGCGGGCGGGACCGGGGAGCTGTTTTTT. Its translation is CASIRIAGGTGELFF.

This chain joins TRBV7-3 and TRBJ2-2, with D unclear. The CDR3 loop spans 12 amino acids. CDR1 and CDR2 from the germline V gene are SGHTA and FQGTGA. Between the trimmed V and J ends, which lost 3 bases and 5 bases, there was a span of 4 bases. This chain's CDR3 is CASSFRTGELFF. CDR3 coding DNA: TGTGCCAGCAGCTTCCGAACCGGGGAGCTGTTTTTT.

The rearrangement joins TRBV7-2 to TRBJ1-2; 9 bases fit TRBD1. Unmatched junction bases numbered 3, after V lost 4 bases and J lost 6 bases. Germline values: CDR1 SGHTA, CDR2 FQGNSA. The CDR3 is made up of 13 amino acids. The DNA of the CDR3 is TGTGCCAGCAGCTCTTGGGACAGGGATGGCTACACCTTC. This codes for CASSSWDRDGYTF.

Here the CDR3 reads CASSLRQGPYEQYF. The CDR3 DNA sequence: TGTGCCAGCAGCTTACGTCAGGGACCCTACGAGCAGTACTTC. The rearrangement links TRBV7-3 to TRBJ2-7; the D gene could be TRBD1 or TRBD2 (5 bases each). Germline V lookup: CDR1 SGHTA, CDR2 FQGTGA. This CDR3 has 14 residues. V was cut by 2 bases and J by 2 bases, with 10 bases left in between.

This sequence joins TRBV29-1 and TRBJ2-7, with D unclear. V gave up 4 bases and J gave up 6 bases, with 13 bases separating them. Looked up from germline, CDR1 is SQVTM and CDR2 is ANQGSEA. The CDR3 has 12 amino acids. The CDR3, as DNA: TGCAGCGTTGGCTATAGGGCCTCCGAGCAGTACTTC. It encodes CSVGYRASEQYF.

A remark on this clone: Other DNA sequences from this sample encode an identical CDR3 as well. This chain uses TRBV2 with TRBJ1-5, with 7 positions matching TRBD1. The CDR3 consists of 12 residues. CDR1 and CDR2 (germline): SNHLY, FYNNEI. The V and J ends lost 6 bases and 7 bases, in that order; junction bases with no gene match: 3. The CDR3 region is CASSGTAQPQHF. The DNA for the CDR3 is TGTGCCAGCAGCGGGACAGCGCAGCCCCAGCATTTT.

The rearrangement joins TRBV13 to TRBJ2-7; 7 bases are shared with TRBD2. V lost 3 bases, J lost 4 bases, and 9 bases stayed unmatched. The germline gives CDR1 PRHDT, CDR2 FYEKMQ (reference sequence). This CDR3 has 15 residues. The CDR3 protein is CASSFGGSLEYEQYF. The DNA of the CDR3 is TGTGCCAGCAGCTTTGGCGGGAGTCTGGAATACGAGCAGTACTTC.